A selection of T cell receptor beta chains follows, all from one sample in a study of graft-versus-host responses after intestinal transplantation. The assay was immunoSEQ multiplex PCR, and TCRdb's table has in-frame clones only and misses some. The table has tens of thousands of clones, roughly 89% seen once. Specimen: PBMCs, collected 26 days after transplant. The receptors were gathered from a human patient who received an intestinal transplant, so some T cells may come from the graft donor. Both conserved end residues are part of each CDR3. The order of the fields is J gene, clone size, D gene, V gene, CDR3 DNA, CDR3 protein. D genes are given only for firm matches. Clone size is stated in some rows and not others, as once, few, many or a class when expanded.

>TRBJ2-2|-|-|TRBV4-1
TGCGCCAGCAGCCAACAAGCGGCCGGGGAGCTGTTTTTT
CASSQQAAGELFF
>TRBJ2-5|-|-|TRBV5-4
TGTGCCAGCAGCTTAGGCGGGGGCCCGGGGGAGACCCAGTACTTC
CASSLGGGPGETQYF
>TRBJ2-3|-|TRBD2|TRBV6-4
TGTGCCAGCAGTTTAGCGGGGGGCACAGATACGCAGTATTTT
CASSLAGGTDTQYF
>TRBJ1-1|-|-|TRBV5-1
TGCGCCAGCAGCTTGGGACTCGGGAACACTGAAGCTTTCTTT
CASSLGLGNTEAFF
>TRBJ1-4|-|TRBD1|TRBV6-1
TGTGCCAGCAGTGAAGCCACGGGACAGGGGAACGAAAAACTGTTTTTT
CASSEATGQGNEKLFF
>TRBJ2-5|-|TRBD1|TRBV7-9
TGTGCCAGCAGCCTACCGGGACAGAAAGAGACCCAGTACTTC
CASSLPGQKETQYF
>TRBJ2-1|-|TRBD1|TRBV7-8
TGTGCCAGCAGCCTGAAACCCGGGACAGGGTCCTACAATGAGCAGTTCTTC
CASSLKPGTGSYNEQFF
>TRBJ1-1|-|TRBD1|TRBV29-1
TGCAGCGTCGGAGGGGGCGGGAACACTGAAGCTTTCTTT
CSVGGGGNTEAFF
>TRBJ2-3|-|-|TRBV7-9
TGTGCCAGCAGCTCAATTAGCGGCCTGGGACTGACAGACACAGATACGCAGTATTTT
CASSSISGLGLTDTDTQYF
>TRBJ2-3|-|-|TRBV7-8
TGTGCCAGCAGCTTTAGTTCAAACACAGATACGCAGTATTTT
CASSFSSNTDTQYF
>TRBJ2-2|few|-|TRBV29-1
TGCAGCGTTGTTCTCGCGTTGTCCGGGGAGCTGTTTTTT
CSVVLALSGELFF
>TRBJ2-5|-|-|TRBV27
TGTGCCAGCAGTCCCACACGGAGGCAAGAGACCCAGTACTTC
CASSPTRRQETQYF
>TRBJ2-1|-|TRBD2|TRBV19
TGTGCCAGTATGGGGTTGGGGGGGTTTCTCCGTGGCAATGAGCAGTTCTTC
CASMGLGGFLRGNEQFF
>TRBJ2-3|-|-|TRBV6-5
TGTGCCAGCGACAGGAGCACAGATACGCAGTATTTT
CASDRSTDTQYF
>TRBJ1-2|-|-|TRBV21-1
TGTGCCAGCAGCAAAGGTCCGGCCAAGAAGGACATAGGCTACACCTTC
CASSKGPAKKDIGYTF
>TRBJ2-1|-|-|TRBV25-1
TGTGCCAGCAGCGAAGGGGGGTACAATGAGCAGTTCTTC
CASSEGGYNEQFF
>TRBJ2-5|-|TRBD2|TRBV27
TGTGCCAGCAGTTTCGGGACTAGCGGAAAAGAGACCCAGTACTTC
CASSFGTSGKETQYF
>TRBJ2-1|-|TRBD2|TRBV5-4
TGTGCCAGCAGCCCCCGACTAGCGGGAGGGCCGAATGAGCAGTTCTTC
CASSPRLAGGPNEQFF
>TRBJ2-3|-|TRBD2|TRBV28
TGTGCCAGCAGTTTACCACTAGCGGGGGTGAAATCAGATACGCAGTATTTT
CASSLPLAGVKSDTQYF
>TRBJ2-1|-|TRBD2|TRBV19
TGTGCCAGTAGTCCCTCCCCCCCGACTAGCGGCTCCTACAATGAGCAGTTCTTC
CASSPSPPTSGSYNEQFF
>TRBJ2-3|once|TRBD2|TRBV2
TGTGCCAGCGCCCGCCTGGGACTAGCGGGAGTTGGCACAGATACGCAGTATTTT
CASARLGLAGVGTDTQYF
>TRBJ1-5|few|TRBD1|TRBV19
TGTGCCAGTAGTATCGCCCAGGGGGGACTTTATAGCAATCAGCCCCAGCATTTT
CASSIAQGGLYSNQPQHF
>TRBJ1-5|once|TRBD1|TRBV27
TGTGCCAGCAGTTTAACAGGACAGGGGGCAAACCTGGACAATCAGCCCCAGCATTTT
CASSLTGQGANLDNQPQHF
>TRBJ2-5|-|-|TRBV11-1
TGTGCCAGCAGCTTAGGCCGGGGTCGGGAGACCCAGTACTTC
CASSLGRGRETQYF
>TRBJ1-4|once|-|TRBV6-5
TGTGCCAGCAGTTACTCAGGCCTGACAGAAAAACTGTTTTTT
CASSYSGLTEKLFF
>TRBJ2-3|-|TRBD2|TRBV5-1
TGCGCCAGCAGCCCCGGGGGGGCAGCAGATACGCAGTATTTT
CASSPGGAADTQYF
>TRBJ2-3|-|TRBD2|TRBV7-8
TGTGCCAGCAGCTTAGCTTGGGGACTAGCGGGAAATACGCAGTATTTT
CASSLAWGLAGNTQYF
>TRBJ1-5|-|-|TRBV6-6
TGTGCCAGCAGTCCGTCGGGGGACCCCAATCAGCCCCAGCATTTT
CASSPSGDPNQPQHF
>TRBJ2-5|-|TRBD1|TRBV29-1
TGCAGCGTTTTACGACAGGGGCAGGAGACCCAGTACTTC
CSVLRQGQETQYF
>TRBJ2-7|-|-|TRBV27
TGTGCCAGCAGTTTGGGACAACCCTACGAGCAGTACTTC
CASSLGQPYEQYF
>TRBJ2-1|-|-|TRBV5-6
TGTGCCAGCAGCTTTGAGGGTTTAGGAGATGAGCAGTTCTTC
CASSFEGLGDEQFF
>TRBJ1-1|-|-|TRBV6-5
TGTGCCAGCGGCGCGGGGACTGAAGCTTTCTTT
CASGAGTEAFF
>TRBJ1-5|-|-|TRBV2
TGTGCCAGCAGTTTCGACAGGCGCAATCAGCCCCAGCATTTT
CASSFDRRNQPQHF
>TRBJ2-5|-|-|TRBV2
TGTGCCAGCAGTGACCTAACAGGGCGGGGGGAGACCCAGTACTTC
CASSDLTGRGETQYF
>TRBJ2-3|-|-|TRBV5-6
TGTGCCAGCAGCCCCCAAGTTAGGGGAGATACGCAGTATTTT
CASSPQVRGDTQYF
>TRBJ2-6|-|-|TRBV19
TGTGCCAGTAGTCAGACAGTTACCCGTTCTGGGGCCAACGTCCTGACTTTC
CASSQTVTRSGANVLTF
>TRBJ1-4|-|TRBD1|TRBV4-2
TGTGCCAGCAGCCAAGTTGGGACAGGGGCATTAGTATCGAGTGAAAAACTGTTTTTT
CASSQVGTGALVSSEKLFF
>TRBJ2-3|-|TRBD1|TRBV7-3
TGTGCCAGCAGCTTCGCAGGACAGGGAACAGATACGCAGTATTTT
CASSFAGQGTDTQYF
>TRBJ2-1|-|TRBD1|TRBV28
TGTGCCAGCAGTTTCCCCGGACAGGGGGCCTACAATGAGCAGTTCTTC
CASSFPGQGAYNEQFF
>TRBJ2-1|-|TRBD2|TRBV27
TGTGCCAGCAGTTTAGCGGGAGGGAGCTCCTACAATGAGCAGTTCTTC
CASSLAGGSSYNEQFF